This T cell receptor (beta chain) was sequenced during a study of shared clonotypes between healthy human individuals. Study-level findings and limits: The study sampled only blood, and tissue repertoires likely differ. Rarefaction revealed incomplete sorted-subset sequencing despite large depth.

Some clones are missing from TCRdb's copy, which holds only in-frame ones; the method was immunoSEQ multiplex PCR. This table holds hundreds of thousands of clones, roughly 70% found once. After removal of 4 bases from V and 6 bases from J, the junction contained 6 bases not matched to a gene. The CDR3 consists of 15 residues. The germline V gene has CDR1 LNHDA and CDR2 SQIVND (reference sequence). As for this clone: Its cognate antigen is unknown.

The TCR originated in a woman aged 30 to 39 in good health. The sequenced sample was memory CD4+ T cells sorted from blood. Subset noted: CD45RA-negative fraction. J is TRBJ2-2 and V is TRBV19; 9 nucleotides align to TRBD1. This CDR3 reads CASSREGQGSGELFF. In DNA form, the CDR3 reads TGTGCCAGTAGTAGGGAAGGACAGGGGTCCGGGGAGCTGTTTTTT.